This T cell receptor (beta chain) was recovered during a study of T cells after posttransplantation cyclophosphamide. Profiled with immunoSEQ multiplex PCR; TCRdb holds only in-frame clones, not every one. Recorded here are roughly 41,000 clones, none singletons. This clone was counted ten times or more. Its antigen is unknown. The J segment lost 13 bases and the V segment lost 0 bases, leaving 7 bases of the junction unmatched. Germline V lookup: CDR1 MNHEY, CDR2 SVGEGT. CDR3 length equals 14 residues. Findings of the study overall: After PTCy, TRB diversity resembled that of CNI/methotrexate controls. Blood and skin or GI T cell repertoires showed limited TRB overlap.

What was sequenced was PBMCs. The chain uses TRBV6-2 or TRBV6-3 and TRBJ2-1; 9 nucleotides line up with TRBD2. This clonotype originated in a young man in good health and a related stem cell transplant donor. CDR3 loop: CASSYSRASGEQFF. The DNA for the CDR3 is TGTGCCAGCAGTTACTCGAGGGCTAGCGGGGAACAGTTCTTC.